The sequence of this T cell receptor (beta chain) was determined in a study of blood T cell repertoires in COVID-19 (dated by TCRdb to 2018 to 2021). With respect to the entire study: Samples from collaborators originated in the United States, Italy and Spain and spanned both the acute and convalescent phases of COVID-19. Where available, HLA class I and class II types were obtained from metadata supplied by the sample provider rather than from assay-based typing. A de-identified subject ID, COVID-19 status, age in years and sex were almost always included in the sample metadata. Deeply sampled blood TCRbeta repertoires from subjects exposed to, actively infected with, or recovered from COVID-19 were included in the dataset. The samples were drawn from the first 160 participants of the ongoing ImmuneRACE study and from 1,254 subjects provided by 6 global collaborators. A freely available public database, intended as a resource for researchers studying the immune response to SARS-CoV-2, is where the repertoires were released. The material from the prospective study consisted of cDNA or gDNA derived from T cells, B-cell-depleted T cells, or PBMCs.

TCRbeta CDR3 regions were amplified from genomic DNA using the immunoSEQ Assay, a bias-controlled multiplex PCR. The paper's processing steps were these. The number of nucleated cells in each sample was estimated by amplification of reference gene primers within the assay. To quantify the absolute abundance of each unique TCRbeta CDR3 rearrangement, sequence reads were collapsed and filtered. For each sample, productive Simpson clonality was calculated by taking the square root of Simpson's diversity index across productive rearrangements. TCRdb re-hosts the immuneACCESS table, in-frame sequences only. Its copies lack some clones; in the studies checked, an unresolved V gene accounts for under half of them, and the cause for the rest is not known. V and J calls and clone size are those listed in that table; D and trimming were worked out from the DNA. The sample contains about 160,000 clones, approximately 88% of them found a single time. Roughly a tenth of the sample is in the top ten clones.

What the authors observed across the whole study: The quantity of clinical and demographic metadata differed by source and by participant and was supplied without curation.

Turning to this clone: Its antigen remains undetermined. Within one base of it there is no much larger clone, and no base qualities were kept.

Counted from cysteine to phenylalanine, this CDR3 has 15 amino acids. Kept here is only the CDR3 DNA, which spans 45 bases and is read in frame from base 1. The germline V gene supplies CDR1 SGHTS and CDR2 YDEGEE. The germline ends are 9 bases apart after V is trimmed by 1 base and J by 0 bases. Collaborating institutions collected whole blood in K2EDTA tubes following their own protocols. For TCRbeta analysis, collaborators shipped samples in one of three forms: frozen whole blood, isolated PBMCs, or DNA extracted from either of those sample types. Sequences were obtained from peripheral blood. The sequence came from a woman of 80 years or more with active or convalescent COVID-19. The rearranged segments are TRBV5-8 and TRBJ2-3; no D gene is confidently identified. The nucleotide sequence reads TGTGCCAGCAGCTTGTCGTTAACTAGCACAGATACGCAGTATTTT. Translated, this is CASSLSLTSTDTQYF.